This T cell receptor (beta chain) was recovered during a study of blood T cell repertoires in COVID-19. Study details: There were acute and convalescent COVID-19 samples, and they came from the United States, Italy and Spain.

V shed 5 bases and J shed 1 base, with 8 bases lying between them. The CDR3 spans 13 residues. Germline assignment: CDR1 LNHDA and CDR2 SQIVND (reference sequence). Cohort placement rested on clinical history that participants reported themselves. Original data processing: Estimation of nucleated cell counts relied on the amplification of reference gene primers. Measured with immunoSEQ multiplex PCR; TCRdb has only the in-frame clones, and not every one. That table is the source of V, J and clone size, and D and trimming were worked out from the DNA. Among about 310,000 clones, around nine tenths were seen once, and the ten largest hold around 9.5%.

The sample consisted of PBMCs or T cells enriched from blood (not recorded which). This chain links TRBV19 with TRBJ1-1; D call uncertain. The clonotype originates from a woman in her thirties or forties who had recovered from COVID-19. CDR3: CASSFSRNTEAFF. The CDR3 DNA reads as TGTGCCAGTAGTTTCTCCAGGAACACTGAAGCTTTCTTT.